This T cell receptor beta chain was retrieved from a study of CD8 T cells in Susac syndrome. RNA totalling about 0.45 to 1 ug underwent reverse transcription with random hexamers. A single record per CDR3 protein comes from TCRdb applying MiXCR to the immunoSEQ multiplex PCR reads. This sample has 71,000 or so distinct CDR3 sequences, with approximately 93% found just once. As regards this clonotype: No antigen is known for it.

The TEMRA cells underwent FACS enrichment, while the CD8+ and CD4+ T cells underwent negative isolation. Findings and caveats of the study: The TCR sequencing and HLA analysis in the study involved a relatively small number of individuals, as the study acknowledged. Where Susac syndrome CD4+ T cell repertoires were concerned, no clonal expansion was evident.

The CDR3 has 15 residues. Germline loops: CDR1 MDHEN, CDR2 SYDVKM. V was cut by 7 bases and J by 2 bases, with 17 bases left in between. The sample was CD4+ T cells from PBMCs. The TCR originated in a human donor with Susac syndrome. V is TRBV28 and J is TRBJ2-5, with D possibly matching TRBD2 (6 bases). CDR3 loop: CASMGLWAGQETQYF. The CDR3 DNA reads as TGTGCCAGCATGGGACTTTGGGCAGGTCAAGAGACCCAGTACTTC.